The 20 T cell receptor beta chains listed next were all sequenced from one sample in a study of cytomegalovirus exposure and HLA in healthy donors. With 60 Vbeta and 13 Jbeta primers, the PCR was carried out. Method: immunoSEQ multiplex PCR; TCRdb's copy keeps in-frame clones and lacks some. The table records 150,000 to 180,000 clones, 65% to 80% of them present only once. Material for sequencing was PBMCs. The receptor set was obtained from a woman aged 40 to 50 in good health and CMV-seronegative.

The CDR3 here is CASSIVGRPYEQYF. The CDR3 nucleotides read TGTGCCAGTAGTATAGTAGGCAGGCCCTACGAGCAGTACTTC. This chain uses TRBV19 with TRBJ2-7, with no clear D. Between the trimmed V and J ends, which lost 1 base and 2 bases, there was a span of 9 bases. Germline V gene data show CDR1 as LNHDA and CDR2 as SQIVND (reference sequence). This CDR3 is 14 amino acids long.

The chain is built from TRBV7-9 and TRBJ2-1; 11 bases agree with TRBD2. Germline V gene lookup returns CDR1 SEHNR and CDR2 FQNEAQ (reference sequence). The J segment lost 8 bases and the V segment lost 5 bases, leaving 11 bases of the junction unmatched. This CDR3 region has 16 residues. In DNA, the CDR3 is TGTGCCAGCAGCCCAACACAACTAGCGGGAGTCTATGAGCAGTTCTTC. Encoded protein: CASSPTQLAGVYEQFF.

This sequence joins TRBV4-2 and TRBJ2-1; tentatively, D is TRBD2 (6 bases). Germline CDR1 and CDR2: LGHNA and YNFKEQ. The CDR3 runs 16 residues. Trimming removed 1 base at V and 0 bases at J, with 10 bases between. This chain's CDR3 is CASSQVAGSSYNEQFF. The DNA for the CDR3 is TGTGCCAGCAGCCAAGTGGCGGGGAGCTCCTACAATGAGCAGTTCTTC.

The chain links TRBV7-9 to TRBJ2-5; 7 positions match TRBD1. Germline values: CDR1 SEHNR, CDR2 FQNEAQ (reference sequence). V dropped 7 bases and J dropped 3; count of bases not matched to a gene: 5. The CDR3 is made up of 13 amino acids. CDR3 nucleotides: TGTGCCAGCAACAGACAGGGAGAAGAGACCCAGTACTTC. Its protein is CASNRQGEETQYF.

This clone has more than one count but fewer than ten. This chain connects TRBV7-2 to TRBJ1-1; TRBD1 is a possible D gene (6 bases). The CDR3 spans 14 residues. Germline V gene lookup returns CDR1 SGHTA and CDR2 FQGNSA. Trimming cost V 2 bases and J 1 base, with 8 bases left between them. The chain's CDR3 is CASSLQGSNTEAFF. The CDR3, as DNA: TGTGCCAGCAGCTTACAGGGGTCGAACACTGAAGCTTTCTTT.

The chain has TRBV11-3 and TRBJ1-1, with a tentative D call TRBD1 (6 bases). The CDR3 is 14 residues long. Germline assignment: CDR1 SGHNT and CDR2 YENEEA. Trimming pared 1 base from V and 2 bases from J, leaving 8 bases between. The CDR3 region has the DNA TGTGCCAGCAGCTTAGGACAGGAAAACACTGAAGCTTTCTTT. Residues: CASSLGQENTEAFF.

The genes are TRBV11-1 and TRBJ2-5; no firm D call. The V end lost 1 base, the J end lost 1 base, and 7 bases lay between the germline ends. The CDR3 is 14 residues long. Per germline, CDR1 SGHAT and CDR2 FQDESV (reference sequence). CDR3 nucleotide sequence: TGTGCCAGCAGCTTAGTGCCGGGCCAAGAGACCCAGTACTTC. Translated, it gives CASSLVPGQETQYF.

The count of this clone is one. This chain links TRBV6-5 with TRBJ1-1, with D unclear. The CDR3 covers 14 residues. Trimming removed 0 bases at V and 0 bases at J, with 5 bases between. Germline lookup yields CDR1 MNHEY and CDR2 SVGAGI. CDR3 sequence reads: CASSYSSVNTEAFF. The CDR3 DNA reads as TGTGCCAGCAGTTACTCGTCAGTGAACACTGAAGCTTTCTTT.

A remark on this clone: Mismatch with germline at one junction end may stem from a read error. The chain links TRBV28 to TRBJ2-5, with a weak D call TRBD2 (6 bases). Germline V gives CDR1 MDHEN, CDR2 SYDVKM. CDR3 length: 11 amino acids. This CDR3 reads CASLSSRGMDF. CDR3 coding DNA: TGTGCCAGCCTTAGTTCCCGGGGGATGGACTTC. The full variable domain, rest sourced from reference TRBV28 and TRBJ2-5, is DVKVTQSSRYLVKRTGEKVFLECVQDMDHENMFWYRQDPGLGLRLIYFSYDVKMKEKGDIPEGYSVSREKKERFSLILESASTNQTSMYLCASLSSRGMDFGPGTRLLVL.

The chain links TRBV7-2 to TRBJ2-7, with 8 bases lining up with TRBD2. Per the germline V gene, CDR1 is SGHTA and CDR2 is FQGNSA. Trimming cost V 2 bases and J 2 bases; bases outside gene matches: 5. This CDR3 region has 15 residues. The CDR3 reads CASSLLAGGPYEQYF. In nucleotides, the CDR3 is TGTGCCAGCAGCTTACTGGCGGGAGGACCCTACGAGCAGTACTTC.

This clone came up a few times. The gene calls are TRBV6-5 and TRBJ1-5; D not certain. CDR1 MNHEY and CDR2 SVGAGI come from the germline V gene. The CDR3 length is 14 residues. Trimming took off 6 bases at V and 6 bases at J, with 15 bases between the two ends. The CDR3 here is CASREIGVGQPQHF. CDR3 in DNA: TGTGCCAGCAGGGAGATTGGTGTAGGTCAGCCCCAGCATTTT.

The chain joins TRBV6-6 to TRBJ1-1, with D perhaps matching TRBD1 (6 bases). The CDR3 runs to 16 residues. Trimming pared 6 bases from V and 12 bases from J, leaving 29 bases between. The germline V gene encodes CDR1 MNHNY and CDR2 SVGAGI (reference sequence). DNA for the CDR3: TGTGCCAGCAGGGCCCCGGGGGGACTTAACAGGGACGAGACTTTCTTT. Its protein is CASRAPGGLNRDETFF.

The CDR3 reads CASSQEDREKLFF. DNA for the CDR3: TGCGCCAGCAGCCAAGAGGACAGGGAAAAACTGTTTTTT. V usage is TRBV4-1 and J usage is TRBJ1-4; TRBD1 agrees at 7 bases. Losses at the gene ends were 0 bases for V and 8 bases for J; bases not matched to a gene: 0. The CDR3 has 13 residues. Germline values: CDR1 MGHRA, CDR2 YSYEKL.

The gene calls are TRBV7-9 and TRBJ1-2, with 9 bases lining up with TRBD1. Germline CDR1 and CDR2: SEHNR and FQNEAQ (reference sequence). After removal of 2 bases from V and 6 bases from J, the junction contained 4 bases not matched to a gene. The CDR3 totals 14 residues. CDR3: CASSLLDRGDGYTF. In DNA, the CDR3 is TGTGCCAGCAGCTTATTAGACAGGGGGGATGGCTACACCTTC.

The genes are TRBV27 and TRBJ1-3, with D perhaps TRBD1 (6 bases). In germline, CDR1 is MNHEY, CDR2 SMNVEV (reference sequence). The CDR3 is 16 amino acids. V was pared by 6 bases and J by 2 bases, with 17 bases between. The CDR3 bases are TGTGCCAGCAGACCGAACAGGGTAGAGACTGGAAACACCATATATTTT. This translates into CASRPNRVETGNTIYF.

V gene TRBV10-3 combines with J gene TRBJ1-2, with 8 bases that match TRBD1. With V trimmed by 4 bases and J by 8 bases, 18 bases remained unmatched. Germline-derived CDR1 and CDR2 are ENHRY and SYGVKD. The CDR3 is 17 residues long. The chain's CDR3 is CAISGFITLRGRRGYTF. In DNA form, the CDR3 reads TGTGCCATCAGTGGCTTCATTACCCTCAGGGGGCGACGGGGCTACACCTTC.

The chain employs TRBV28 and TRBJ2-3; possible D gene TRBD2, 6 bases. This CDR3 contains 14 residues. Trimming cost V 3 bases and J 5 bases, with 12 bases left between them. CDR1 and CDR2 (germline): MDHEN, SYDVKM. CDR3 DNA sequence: TGTGCCAGCAGTTTCCATGGGGGAGGAGATACGCAGTATTTT. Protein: CASSFHGGGDTQYF.

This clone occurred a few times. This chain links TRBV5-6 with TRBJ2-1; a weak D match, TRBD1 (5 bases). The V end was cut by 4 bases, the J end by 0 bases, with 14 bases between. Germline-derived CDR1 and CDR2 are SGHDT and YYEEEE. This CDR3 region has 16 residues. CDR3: CASSPDRGSSYNEQFF. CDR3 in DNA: TGTGCCAGCAGCCCGGATAGGGGTAGCTCCTACAATGAGCAGTTCTTC.

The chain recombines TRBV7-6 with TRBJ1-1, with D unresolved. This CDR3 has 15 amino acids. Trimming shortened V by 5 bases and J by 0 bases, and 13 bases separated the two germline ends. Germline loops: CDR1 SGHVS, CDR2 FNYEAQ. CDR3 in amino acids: CASSQISNMNTEAFF. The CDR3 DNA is TGTGCCAGCAGCCAAATCAGTAACATGAACACTGAAGCTTTCTTT.

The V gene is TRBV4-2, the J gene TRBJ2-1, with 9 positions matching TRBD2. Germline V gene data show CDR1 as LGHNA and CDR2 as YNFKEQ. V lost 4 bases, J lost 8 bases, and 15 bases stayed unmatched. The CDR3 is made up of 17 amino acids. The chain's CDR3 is CASSPTARSGGSDEQFF. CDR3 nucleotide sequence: TGTGCCAGCAGCCCCACGGCAAGGAGCGGGGGGTCCGATGAGCAGTTCTTC.